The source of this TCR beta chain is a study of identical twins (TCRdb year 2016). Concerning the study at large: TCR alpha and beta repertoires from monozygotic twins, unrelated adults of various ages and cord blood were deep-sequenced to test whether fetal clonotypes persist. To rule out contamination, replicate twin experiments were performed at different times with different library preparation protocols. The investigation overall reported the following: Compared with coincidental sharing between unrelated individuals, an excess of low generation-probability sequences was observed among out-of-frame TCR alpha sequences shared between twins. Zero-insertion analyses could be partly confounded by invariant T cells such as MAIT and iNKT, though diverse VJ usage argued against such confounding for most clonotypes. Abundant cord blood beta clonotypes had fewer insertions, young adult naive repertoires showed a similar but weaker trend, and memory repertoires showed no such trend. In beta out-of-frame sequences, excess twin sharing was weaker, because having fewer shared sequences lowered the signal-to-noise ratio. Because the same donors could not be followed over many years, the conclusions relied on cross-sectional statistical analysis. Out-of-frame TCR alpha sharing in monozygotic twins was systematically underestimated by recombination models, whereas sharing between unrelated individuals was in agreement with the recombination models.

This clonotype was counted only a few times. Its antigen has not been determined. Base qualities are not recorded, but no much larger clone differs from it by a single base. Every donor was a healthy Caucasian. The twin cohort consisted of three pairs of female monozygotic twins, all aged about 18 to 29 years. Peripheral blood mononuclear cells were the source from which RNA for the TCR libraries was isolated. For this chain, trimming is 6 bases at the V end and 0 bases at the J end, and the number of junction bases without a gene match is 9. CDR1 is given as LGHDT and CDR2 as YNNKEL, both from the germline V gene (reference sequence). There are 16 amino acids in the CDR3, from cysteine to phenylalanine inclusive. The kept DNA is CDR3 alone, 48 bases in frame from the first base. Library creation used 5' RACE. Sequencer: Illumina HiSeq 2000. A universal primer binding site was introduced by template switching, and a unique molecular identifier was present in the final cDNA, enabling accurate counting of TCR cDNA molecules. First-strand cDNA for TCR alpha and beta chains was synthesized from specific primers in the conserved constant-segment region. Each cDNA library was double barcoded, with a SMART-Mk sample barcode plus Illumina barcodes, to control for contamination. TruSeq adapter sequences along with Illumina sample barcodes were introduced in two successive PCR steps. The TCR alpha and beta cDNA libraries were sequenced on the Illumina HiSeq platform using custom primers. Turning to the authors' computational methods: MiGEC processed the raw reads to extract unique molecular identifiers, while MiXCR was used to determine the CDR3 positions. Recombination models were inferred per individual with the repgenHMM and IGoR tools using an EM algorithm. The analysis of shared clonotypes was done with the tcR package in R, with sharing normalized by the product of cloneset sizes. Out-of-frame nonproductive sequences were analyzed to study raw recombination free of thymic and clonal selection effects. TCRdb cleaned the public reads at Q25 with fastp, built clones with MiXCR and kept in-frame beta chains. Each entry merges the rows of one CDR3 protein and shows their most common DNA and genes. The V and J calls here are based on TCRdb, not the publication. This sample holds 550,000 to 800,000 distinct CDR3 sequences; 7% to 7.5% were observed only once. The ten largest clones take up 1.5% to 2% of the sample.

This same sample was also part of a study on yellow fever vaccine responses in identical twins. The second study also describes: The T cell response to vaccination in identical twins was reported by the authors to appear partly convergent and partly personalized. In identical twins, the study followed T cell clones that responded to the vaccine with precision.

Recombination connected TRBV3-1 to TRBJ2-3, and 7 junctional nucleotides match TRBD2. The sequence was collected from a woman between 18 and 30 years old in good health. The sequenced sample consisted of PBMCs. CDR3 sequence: CASSSRGGPSTDTQYF. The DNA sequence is TGTGCCAGCAGTTCCCGCGGGGGACCAAGCACAGATACGCAGTATTTT.